The rows below give T cell receptor beta chains drawn from one sample of a study of identical twins. TCRdb itself ran the 5' RACE reads through MiXCR, one entry per CDR3 protein. The sample records some 570,000 distinct CDR3 sequences, approximately 20% being singletons. This same sample was also part of a study on yellow fever vaccine responses in identical twins.

Sequencing was done on a sample of CD4+ T cells sorted from blood. Source of these receptors: a woman younger than 30 in good health. CDR3s include the opening cysteine and the closing phenylalanine or tryptophan. Fields, in order: clone size, V gene, D gene, J gene, CDR3 protein, CDR3 DNA. D genes are given only for firm matches. Clone size, where shown, is once, few, many, or a class for clones that have expanded.

few,TRBV10-3,.,TRBJ2-1,CAIRLGDHNEQFF,TGTGCCATCCGGCTCGGGGATCACAATGAGCAGTTCTTC
few,TRBV29-1,.,TRBJ2-2,CSVVSQKNTGELFF,TGCAGCGTTGTTTCGCAGAAGAACACCGGGGAGCTGTTTTTT
.,TRBV29-1,.,TRBJ2-3,CSAEKGVGADTQYF,TGCAGCGCAGAAAAAGGGGTCGGGGCAGATACGCAGTATTTT
few,TRBV7-3,.,TRBJ2-3,CASSLTRRDTQYF,TGTGCCAGCAGCTTAACGCGGCGAGATACGCAGTATTTT
few,TRBV3-1,TRBD1,TRBJ2-7,CASSPTGQLSSYEQYF,TGTGCCAGCAGCCCCACGGGACAGCTTAGCTCCTACGAGCAGTACTTC
few,TRBV4-2,TRBD2,TRBJ2-5,CASGAGSSGGARETQYF,TGTGCCAGCGGCGCCGGATCTAGCGGGGGGGCCAGGGAGACCCAGTACTTC
.,TRBV20-1,TRBD2,TRBJ2-1,CSARALAGGYSSYNEQFF,TGCAGTGCTCGAGCACTAGCGGGGGGGTACAGCTCCTACAATGAGCAGTTCTTC
.,TRBV27,.,TRBJ1-2,CASSKGEFGGYTF,TGTGCCAGCAGTAAGGGGGAGTTTGGCGGCTACACCTTC
.,TRBV11-2,.,TRBJ2-1,CASSLLYSSYNEQFF,TGTGCCAGCAGCTTACTTTATTCCAGCTACAATGAGCAGTTCTTC
.,TRBV7-9,.,TRBJ2-5,CASSPPPGLPRETQYF,TGTGCCAGCAGTCCTCCCCCGGGACTTCCCAGAGAGACCCAGTACTTC
many,TRBV3-1,.,TRBJ2-1,CASSQDSSGPGPSSYNEQFF,TGTGCCAGCAGCCAAGACTCTTCAGGCCCAGGCCCCAGCTCCTACAATGAGCAGTTCTTC
few,TRBV6-5,.,TRBJ1-1,CASSYKGNTEAFF,TGTGCCAGCAGTTACAAGGGGAACACTGAAGCTTTCTTT
.,TRBV28,.,TRBJ1-2,CASSMGGFYGYTF,TGTGCCAGCAGCATGGGGGGGTTCTATGGCTACACCTTC
few,TRBV6-5,.,TRBJ2-7,CASSYSDRYYEQYF,TGTGCCAGCAGTTACTCTGACAGGTATTACGAGCAGTACTTC
.,TRBV9,.,TRBJ2-3,CACSAEVGTQYF,TGTGCCTGCAGCGCCGAAGTAGGGACGCAGTATTTT
few,TRBV6-5,TRBD2,TRBJ2-1,CASSYSGLAATYNEQFF,TGTGCCAGCAGTTACTCTGGACTAGCGGCTACCTACAATGAGCAGTTCTTC
.,TRBV24-1,TRBD1,TRBJ2-5,CATSGTVGETQYF,TGTGCCACCAGCGGGACAGTCGGTGAGACCCAGTACTTC
few,TRBV12-3/TRBV12-4,TRBD2,TRBJ2-1,CASSFFQTSGSNEQFF,TGTGCCAGCAGTTTTTTCCAGACTAGCGGGAGCAATGAGCAGTTCTTC
.,TRBV20-1,TRBD2,TRBJ2-3,CSASPVGAGGTDTQYF,TGCAGTGCTAGTCCCGTCGGAGCGGGGGGCACAGATACGCAGTATTTT
.,TRBV12-3/TRBV12-4,.,TRBJ2-5,CASSKRRDHQETQYF,TGTGCCAGCAGTAAACGACGGGACCACCAAGAGACCCAGTACTTC
.,TRBV29-1,TRBD2,TRBJ2-7,CSARTSGPYEQYF,TGCAGCGCTAGGACTAGCGGACCCTACGAGCAGTACTTC
few,TRBV7-2,TRBD1,TRBJ2-2,CASRTGTEITGELFF,TGTGCCAGCAGGACCGGGACAGAGATCACCGGGGAGCTGTTTTTT
few,TRBV12-3/TRBV12-4,.,TRBJ2-5,CASSFSRYEMETQYF,TGTGCCAGCAGTTTCTCGAGATATGAGATGGAGACCCAGTACTTC
.,TRBV5-1,.,TRBJ1-1,CASSLQRGDTEAFF,TGCGCCAGCAGCTTGCAAAGGGGTGACACTGAAGCTTTCTTT
many,TRBV11-2,TRBD2,TRBJ2-5,CASSPLGTSGRAQETQYF,TGTGCCAGCAGCCCCCTGGGGACTAGCGGGAGGGCCCAAGAGACCCAGTACTTC
once,TRBV5-8,.,TRBJ1-6,CASYRAGNSPLHF,TGTGCCAGCTACAGGGCGGGTAATTCACCCCTCCACTTT
.,TRBV6-2/TRBV6-3,.,TRBJ2-1,CASRAGGENEQFF,TGTGCCAGCAGGGCAGGGGGGGAGAATGAGCAGTTCTTC
.,TRBV3-1,.,TRBJ2-5,CASSQDLTGKWETQYF,TGTGCCAGCAGCCAAGATCTTACAGGGAAGTGGGAGACCCAGTACTTC
.,TRBV7-9,TRBD2,TRBJ2-1,CASTLAGYNEQFF,TGTGCCAGCACCCTAGCGGGATACAATGAGCAGTTCTTC
.,TRBV11-2,.,TRBJ2-5,CASSLRTGSGETQYF,TGTGCCAGCAGCCTACGAACAGGGTCGGGAGAGACCCAGTACTTC
many,TRBV4-2,TRBD1,TRBJ2-1,CASSQSPGQGTEQFF,TGTGCCAGCAGCCAGTCACCGGGACAGGGGACTGAGCAGTTCTTC
.,TRBV20-1,.,TRBJ2-2,CSARVSESTGELFF,TGCAGTGCTAGAGTGTCTGAAAGTACCGGGGAGCTGTTTTTT
few,TRBV7-2,.,TRBJ2-2,CASSRLLATGELFF,TGTGCCAGCAGCCGCCTCCTAGCTACCGGGGAGCTGTTTTTT
few,TRBV18,.,TRBJ2-2,CASSPGSTGELFF,TGTGCCAGCTCACCAGGTAGCACCGGGGAGCTGTTTTTT
few,TRBV5-1,.,TRBJ1-2,CASSLEGEVGYTF,TGCGCCAGCAGCTTGGAAGGAGAAGTGGGCTACACCTTC
.,TRBV20-1,TRBD2,TRBJ2-2,CSAREGTSGSLVTGELFF,TGCAGTGCTAGAGAAGGGACTAGCGGGAGTCTTGTCACCGGGGAGCTGTTTTTT
few,TRBV20-1,.,TRBJ1-6,CSARVPGRAASPLHF,TGCAGTGCTAGAGTTCCGGGCAGGGCGGCTTCACCCCTCCACTTT
few,TRBV24-1,.,TRBJ2-3,CATSARARTDTQYF,TGTGCCACCAGTGCCAGGGCCCGCACAGATACGCAGTATTTT
few,TRBV19,.,TRBJ1-5,CASSIKAGNQPQHF,TGTGCCAGTAGTATAAAGGCAGGCAATCAGCCCCAGCATTTT
few,TRBV20-1,.,TRBJ2-1,CSARDPRGISYNEQFF,TGCAGTGCTAGAGATCCGCGGGGAATCTCCTACAATGAGCAGTTCTTC
.,TRBV28,.,TRBJ2-3,CASSLITHSTDTQYF,TGTGCCAGCAGTTTAATAACCCACTCCACAGATACGCAGTATTTT
many,TRBV29-1,TRBD2,TRBJ2-3,CSVEASGNGADTQYF,TGCAGCGTTGAAGCTAGCGGGAACGGGGCAGATACGCAGTATTTT
.,TRBV24-1,TRBD2,TRBJ2-7,CATSDSGGGRGQYF,TGTGCCACCAGTGATTCAGGCGGCGGGAGAGGGCAGTACTTC
many,TRBV6-1,.,TRBJ2-3,CASSRSGSTDTQYF,TGTGCCAGCAGTCGAAGCGGGAGCACAGATACGCAGTATTTT
.,TRBV12-3/TRBV12-4,.,TRBJ2-6,CASRLSSGANVLTF,TGTGCCAGCAGACTTAGCTCTGGGGCCAACGTCCTGACTTTC
few,TRBV10-3,TRBD2,TRBJ2-3,CAISESVAGIGDTQYF,TGTGCCATCAGTGAGTCGGTAGCGGGAATCGGAGATACGCAGTATTTT
.,TRBV6-2/TRBV6-3,TRBD1,TRBJ2-2,CASRPGTGGITGELFF,TGTGCCAGCAGGCCCGGAACAGGGGGCATAACCGGGGAGCTGTTTTTT
few,TRBV20-1,TRBD1,TRBJ1-5,CSARDGTAGNQPQHF,TGCAGTGCTAGAGATGGGACAGCCGGCAATCAGCCCCAGCATTTT
once,TRBV19,.,TRBJ1-5,CASSPDKYSNQPQHF,TGTGCCAGTAGTCCGGACAAGTATAGCAATCAGCCCCAGCATTTT
few,TRBV27,TRBD1,TRBJ1-4,CASSLLGTGSPLANEKLFF,TGTGCCAGCAGTTTATTAGGGACAGGATCGCCTTTGGCTAATGAAAAACTGTTTTTT
.,TRBV20-1,.,TRBJ2-1,CSARKVRGTYNEQFF,TGCAGTGCCCGGAAGGTCCGGGGGACTTACAATGAGCAGTTCTTC
few,TRBV6-1,TRBD2,TRBJ2-5,CASTSPSPSGSGETQYF,TGTGCCAGCACCTCTCCTTCTCCGAGCGGGAGCGGGGAGACCCAGTACTTC
.,TRBV29-1,.,TRBJ1-5,CSVEAGRDQPQHF,TGCAGCGTTGAAGCCGGCAGAGATCAGCCCCAGCATTTT
.,TRBV2,TRBD2,TRBJ2-1,CASRTRTSGSGNEQFF,TGTGCCAGCAGGACCCGGACTAGCGGGAGCGGGAATGAGCAGTTCTTC
.,TRBV10-3,.,TRBJ2-1,CAISESTRQLIEQFF,TGTGCCATCAGTGAGTCGACCCGACAGCTCATTGAGCAGTTCTTC
.,TRBV12-3/TRBV12-4,TRBD1,TRBJ2-5,CASSLTTGGQETQYF,TGTGCCAGCAGTTTAACTACAGGGGGCCAAGAGACCCAGTACTTC